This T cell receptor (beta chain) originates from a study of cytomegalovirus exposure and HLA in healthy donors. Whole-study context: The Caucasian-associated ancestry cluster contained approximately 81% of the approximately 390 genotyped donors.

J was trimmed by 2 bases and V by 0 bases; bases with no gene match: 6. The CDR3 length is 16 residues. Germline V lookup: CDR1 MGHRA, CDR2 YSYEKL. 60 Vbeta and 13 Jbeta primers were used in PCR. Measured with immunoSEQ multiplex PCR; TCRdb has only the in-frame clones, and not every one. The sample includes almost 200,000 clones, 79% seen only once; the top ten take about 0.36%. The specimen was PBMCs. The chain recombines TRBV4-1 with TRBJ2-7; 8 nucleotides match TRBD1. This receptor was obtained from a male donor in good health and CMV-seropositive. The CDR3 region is CASSQEDREFPYEQYF. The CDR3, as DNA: TGCGCCAGCAGCCAAGAGGACAGGGAGTTTCCCTACGAGCAGTACTTC.